One T cell receptor beta chain is described in this entry. A much larger clone differs from this one at a single base, so this may be a read error. Both TCR beta VDJ combination and CDR3 sequence profiling were carried out. Genomic DNA was the template for this profiling. TCRdb passed the reads through MiXCR, listing each CDR3 protein once. Altogether approximately 190,000 distinct CDR3 sequences are present, approximately 50% being singletons, with the ten largest covering over 7.5%. Individuals selected for sequencing had exhibited CD8+CD57+ cell expansion on flow cytometry. Germline CDR1 and CDR2: SGHRS and YFSETQ. This CDR3 region has 14 residues. These data are taken from a study of CD8+CD57+ T cells in acquired aplastic anemia.

The sequence derives from a human donor with aplastic anemia. The rearrangement links TRBV5-1 to TRBJ2-5; unclear D gene. Sequenced: sorted CD4+, CD8+, or CD8+CD57+ T cells (not recorded which) from PBMCs. In DNA, the CDR3 is TGCGCCAGCAGCTTATATATCAGGCAAGAGACCCTGTACTTC. As protein: CASSLYIRQETLYF.